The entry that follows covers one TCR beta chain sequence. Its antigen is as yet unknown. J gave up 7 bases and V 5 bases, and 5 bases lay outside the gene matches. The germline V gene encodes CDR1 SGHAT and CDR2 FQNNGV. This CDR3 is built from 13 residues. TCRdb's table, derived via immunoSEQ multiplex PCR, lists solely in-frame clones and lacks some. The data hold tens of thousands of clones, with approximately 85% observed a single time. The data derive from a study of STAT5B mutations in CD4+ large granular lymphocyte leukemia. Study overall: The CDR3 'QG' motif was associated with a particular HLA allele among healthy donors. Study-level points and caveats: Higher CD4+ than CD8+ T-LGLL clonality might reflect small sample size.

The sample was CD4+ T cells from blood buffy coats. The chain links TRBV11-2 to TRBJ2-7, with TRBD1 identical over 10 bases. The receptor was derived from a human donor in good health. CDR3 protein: CASSQGQGREQYF. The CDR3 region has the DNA TGTGCCAGCAGCCAGGGACAGGGGCGGGAGCAGTACTTC. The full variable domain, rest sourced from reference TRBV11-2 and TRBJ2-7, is EAGVAQSPRYKIIEKRQSVAFWCNPISGHATLYWYQQILGQGPKLLIQFQNNGVVDDSQLPKDRFSAERLKGVDSTLKIQPAKLEDSAVYLCASSQGQGREQYFGPGTRLTVT.